These 20 T cell receptor beta chains came from one sample sequenced in a study of tumor-infiltrating lymphocytes in primary liver carcinoma. Both blood RNA, taken from unsorted whole blood, and germline DNA were extracted. Production of TCR beta cDNA used about 500 ng total RNA together with a constant-region primer. Researchers made the TCR beta libraries by running three nested multiplex PCR rounds with slightly modified ARM-PCR. The opening two PCR rounds, approximately 10 cycles each, paired TRBV1-TRBV30 forward primers with a C-beta reverse primer. TCRdb re-analysed the multiplex PCR reads in MiXCR, keeping a single row per CDR3 protein. The table records about 310,000 distinct CDR3 sequences, nearly 60% of them present only once. Material for sequencing was peripheral blood. The receptors were gathered from a woman in her twenties or thirties with primary liver carcinoma and hepatitis B virus infection.

Concerning this clonotype: A read error is possible here, since a much larger clone lies one base away. The V gene is TRBV6-1, the J gene TRBJ1-2; D remains ambiguous. Germline assignment: CDR1 MNHNS and CDR2 SASEGT. The CDR3 is 15 residues long. The CDR3 nucleotides are TGTGCCGGCAGTGAAGGGTTGGCTAGAGGGTATGGCTACACCTTC. The encoded protein is CAGSEGLARGYGYTF.

Comments on this clonotype: A much larger clone lies one base from this, so it may be a read error. The gene calls are TRBV6-1 and TRBJ2-1; tentative D call: TRBD1 (6 bases). Germline V gene data show CDR1 as MNHNS and CDR2 as SASEGT. V lost 6 bases and J lost 0, with 15 bases in between. The CDR3 is 16 amino acids. The CDR3 region is CASRETGSRSYNEQFF. Here the CDR3 DNA reads TGTGCCAGCAGGGAGACAGGTTCCCGCTCCTACAATGAGCAGTTCTTC.

This clonotype occurred once. V usage is TRBV4-3 and J usage is TRBJ2-1, with a tentative D call TRBD2 (6 bases). The germline V and J ends were trimmed by 11 bases and 2 bases, with 22 bases remaining between them. This CDR3 is built from 16 residues. Germline CDR1 reads LGHNA; CDR2 reads YSLEER. CDR3 in DNA: TGCGCCGGCAACCAAGATGCGGGAAGCCCCTACAATGAGCAGTTCTTC. It codes for CAGNQDAGSPYNEQFF.

The genes are TRBV6-2 or TRBV6-3 and TRBJ2-1; perhaps D is TRBD1 or TRBD2 (5 bases each). Germline lookup yields CDR1 MNHEY and CDR2 SVGEGT. This CDR3 has 15 amino acids. CDR3: CDSRDGGGSYNEQFF. CDR3 DNA: TGTGATAGCAGGGACGGCGGAGGCTCCTACAATGAGCAGTTCTTC.

The sample holds a few counts of this clonotype. This rearrangement joins TRBV7-8 to TRBJ2-7; tentatively, D is TRBD2 (5 bases). The CDR3 runs to 14 residues. With 2 bases removed from V and 3 bases from J, the gap between germline ends came to 11 bases. The germline V gene encodes CDR1 SGHVS and CDR2 FQNEAQ. Here the CDR3 reads CASSLIEGLYEQYF. In DNA form, the CDR3 reads TGTGCCAGCAGCTTAATTGAGGGTCTCTACGAGCAGTACTTC.

Comment on this clonotype: At one of its ends the junction is not consistent with the germline gene, which may arise from a read error. This chain links TRBV12-3 or TRBV12-4 with TRBJ2-5, with 9 bases lining up with TRBD1. The CDR3 is made up of 14 amino acids. The CDR3, as DNA: TGTGCCAGCAGTTGGGACAGGGACGAAGTGACCCGGTACTTC. It codes for CASSWDRDEVTRYF.

The chain carries TRBV12-3 or TRBV12-4 and TRBJ2-7; D gene uncertain. V lost 3 bases and J lost 6, with 15 bases in between. The CDR3 sequence is 14 residues long. CDR3: CASSFDLPACEQYF. The CDR3 DNA reads as TGTGCCAGCAGTTTTGACTTACCAGCCTGCGAGCAGTACTTC.

About this clonotype itself: The germline gene is not matched at one end of the junction; a read error may be the cause. The rearrangement joins TRBV14 to TRBJ2-2; no firm D call. In germline, CDR1 is SGHDN, CDR2 FVKESK. The CDR3 has 12 amino acids. The CDR3 reads CAGSRLSWQLFF. CDR3 bases: TGTGCCGGTAGCCGCCTATCCTGGCAGCTTTTTTTT. The whole variable domain, filled in from reference TRBV14 and TRBJ2-2, reads EAGVTQFPSHSVIEKGQTVTLRCDPISGHDNLYWYRRVMGKEIKFLLHFVKESKQDESGMPNNRFLAERTGGTYSTLKVQPAELEDSGVYFCAGSRLSWQLFFGEGSRLTVL.

This clonotype was counted many times. V and J are TRBV6-5 and TRBJ2-5, with D possibly being TRBD1 or TRBD2 (6 bases each). There are 14 residues in the CDR3. The V end was cut by 6 bases, the J end by 5 bases, with 16 bases between. From germline, CDR1 is MNHEY and CDR2 SVGAGI. CDR3 residues: CASSSSRRGETQYF. The CDR3 DNA follows: TGTGCCAGCAGCTCCTCTAGGAGGGGGGAGACCCAGTACTTC.

Regarding this clonotype: Relative to the germline gene, one junction end is altered; a read error may explain this. The chain is built from TRBV12-3 or TRBV12-4 and TRBJ2-3; 7 positions match TRBD2. The CDR3 runs to 14 residues. The CDR3 protein is CVSSFGGGTDTQYF. The DNA for the CDR3 is TGTGTCAGCAGTTTTGGGGGGGGCACAGATACGCAGTATTTT.

This clonotype was observed at least ten times. The chain links TRBV11-2 to TRBJ2-1, with a tentative D call TRBD2 (7 bases). The V gene's germline CDR1 is SGHAT and CDR2 FQNNGV. Trimming took 5 bases from V and 4 from J, leaving 15 bases between them. The CDR3 is 15 amino acids. The DNA for the CDR3 is TGTGCCAGCAGCCTTGGGGGAGGGACATACAATGAGCAGTTCTTC. Encoded protein: CASSLGGGTYNEQFF.

Note on this clonotype: Sequence at one end of the junction differs from germline and may be a read error. This chain connects TRBV4-3 to TRBJ1-2; D gene uncertain. This CDR3 region has 14 residues. Germline V gene sequence: CDR1 LGHNA, CDR2 YSLEER. The CDR3: CVSSAELEIYGYAF. The CDR3 nucleotides read TGTGTCAGCAGCGCTGAGTTGGAGATCTATGGCTACGCCTTC.

For this clonotype: The junction shows a germline mismatch at one end, possibly a read error. J is TRBJ1-1 and V is TRBV5-5; 7 bases are shared with TRBD1. From germline, CDR1 is SGHKS and CDR2 YYEKEE (reference sequence). The CDR3 is 14 amino acids. This CDR3 reads CANSPDRVIGEAFF. CDR3 DNA sequence: TGTGCCAACAGCCCCGACAGGGTGATCGGTGAAGCTTTCTTT.

With respect to this clonotype: The junction departs from germline at one end; a sequencing error may be responsible. This chain joins TRBV7-9 and TRBJ2-7; D is unclear. This CDR3 region has 11 residues. Germline V gene sequence: CDR1 SEHNR, CDR2 FQNEAQ (reference sequence). CDR3 nucleotides: TGTGCCAGCAGCTCACGGATCGAGCAGTACTTT. Translation: CASSSRIEQYF.

Concerning this clonotype itself: A much larger clone differs by one base, so this may be a read error. The V call is TRBV6-5, the J call TRBJ2-7, with 10 bases that match TRBD2. Germline CDR1 is MNHEY and CDR2 is SVGAGI. This CDR3 spans 15 amino acids. CDR3 region: CAGRFSGRASDEQYF. For the CDR3, the DNA is TGTGCCGGCAGGTTCAGCGGGAGGGCATCTGACGAGCAGTACTTC.

V usage is TRBV4-1 and J usage is TRBJ2-3, with 10 bases lining up with TRBD2. CDR1 is MGHRA and CDR2 is YSYEKL in the germline V gene. V dropped 2 bases and J dropped 6; count of bases not matched to a gene: 11. This CDR3 spans 17 amino acids. CDR3 protein: CASSQPPTSGYTDTQYF. The CDR3 DNA is TGCGCCAGCAGCCAACCCCCGACTAGCGGGTACACGGATACGCAGTATTTT.

This clonotype was counted ten times or more. The chain carries TRBV4-3 and TRBJ2-6, with D perhaps TRBD2 (5 bases). V was clipped by 4 bases and J by 0 bases, with 10 bases between them. The CDR3 sequence is 16 residues long. Germline CDR1 reads LGHNA; CDR2 reads YSLEER. CDR3 in amino acids: CASSRTVSSGANVLTF. The CDR3 DNA is TGCGCCAGCAGCCGGACTGTAAGCTCTGGGGCCAACGTCCTGACTTTC.

V and J are TRBV28 and TRBJ2-7; no reliable D call. V was shortened by 7 bases and J by 2 bases, with 15 bases between the two germline ends. The CDR3 contains 14 residues. Germline values: CDR1 MDHEN, CDR2 SYDVKM. DNA of the CDR3: TGTGCCAGCATCCGATCGGGCAGTCCCTACGAGCAGTACTTC. Its protein is CASIRSGSPYEQYF. Full variable domain (missing parts from reference TRBV28 and TRBJ2-7): DVKVTQSSRYLVKRTGEKVFLECVQDMDHENMFWYRQDPGLGLRLIYFSYDVKMKEKGDIPEGYSVSREKKERFSLILESASTNQTSMYLCASIRSGSPYEQYFGPGTRLTVT.

The chain has TRBV2 and TRBJ2-7; the D gene is possibly TRBD1 (5 bases). The CDR3 is 12 amino acids. With 9 bases removed from V and 3 bases from J, the gap between germline ends came to 12 bases. Germline loops: CDR1 SNHLY, CDR2 FYNNEI. CDR3 DNA sequence: TGTGCCAGACGCGTCCAGGGCTACGAGCAGTACTTC. Encoded protein: CARRVQGYEQYF.

On this clonotype itself: In this CDR3 the conserved last residue, phenylalanine or tryptophan, is missing, so a read error is likely. The genes are TRBV12-3 or TRBV12-4 and TRBJ2-3, with 7 bases matching TRBD2. J gave up 3 bases and V 4 bases, and 7 bases lay outside the gene matches. The length of the CDR3 is 15 residues. CDR3 nucleotides: TGTGCCAGCAGTTCTAGCGGCAGTGGGACAGATACGCAGTATTCT. This gives the protein CASSSSGSGTDTQYS.